The 13 T cell receptor beta chains below come from one sample, sequenced in a study of CD8+CD57+ T cells in acquired aplastic anemia. Genomic DNA provided the template from which TCR beta VDJ and CDR3 profiles were obtained. TCRdb redid the calling of the reads with MiXCR, one entry per CDR3 protein. The table lists approximately 470,000 distinct CDR3 sequences, around a third of them singletons, with 0.82% in the top ten. CD8+CD57+ cell expansion, shown by flow cytometry, had occurred in the patients selected for sequencing. The sequencing sample was made of sorted CD4+, CD8+, or CD8+CD57+ T cells (not recorded which) from PBMCs. The receptors come from a human donor with aplastic anemia.

At least ten counts were recorded for this clonotype. The chain is built from TRBV24-1 and TRBJ2-1; 7 positions match TRBD2. The CDR3 consists of 14 residues. CDR1 KGHDR and CDR2 SFDVKD come from the germline V gene. J lost 10 bases, V lost 9 bases, and 14 bases had no gene match. CDR3 region: CATSRGRAKGEQFF. CDR3 DNA: TGTGCCACCTCTAGAGGGAGGGCCAAAGGGGAGCAGTTCTTC.

The sample holds many counts of this clonotype. The rearrangement uses TRBV19 and TRBJ2-7, with unresolved D. Trimming cost V 2 bases and J 0 bases, with 8 bases left between them. The CDR3 is 14 residues long. Germline values: CDR1 LNHDA, CDR2 SQIVND (reference sequence). The CDR3 reads CASSITVDSYEQYF. In nucleotides, the CDR3 is TGTGCCAGTAGTATAACCGTGGACTCCTACGAGCAGTACTTC.

The rearrangement joins TRBV11-1 to TRBJ2-1, with 10 bases lining up with TRBD2. The ends lost 4 bases at V and 3 bases at J; junction bases unmatched: 3. The length of the CDR3 is 15 residues. CDR1 and CDR2 (germline): SGHAT, FQDESV (reference sequence). The CDR3 DNA is TGTGCCAGCAGCTCAGCGGGAGGGATCTACAATGAGCAGTTCTTC. Its protein product is CASSSAGGIYNEQFF.

This clonotype was counted a single time. V is TRBV20-1 and J is TRBJ1-5; D call uncertain. This CDR3 comprises 13 residues. V lost 3 bases and J 3 bases, leaving 9 bases between the germline ends. Germline lookup yields CDR1 DFQATT and CDR2 SNEGSKA (reference sequence). The CDR3 region is CSASSGINQPQHF. The CDR3 region has the DNA TGCAGTGCTAGTAGCGGAATCAATCAGCCCCAGCATTTT.

This clonotype occurred a few times. The chain uses TRBV5-4 and TRBJ1-1; D may be TRBD1 (5 bases). The CDR3 sequence is 13 residues long. V was clipped by 1 base and J by 10 bases, with 14 bases between them. CDR1 is SGHNT, CDR2 YYREEE, per germline (reference sequence). The CDR3 DNA reads TGTGCCAGCAGCTTGAGTGTGACAGCCGGAGCTTTCTTT. Its protein is CASSLSVTAGAFF.

This clonotype was counted ten times or more. This sequence joins TRBV7-2 and TRBJ1-3; D is uncertain. V lost 5 bases and J lost 1, with 12 bases in between. Germline CDR1 reads SGHTA; CDR2 reads FQGNSA. The CDR3 runs 15 residues. DNA for the CDR3: TGTGCCAGCAGCCATCGCGCTGGGTCTGGAAACACCATATATTTT. It codes for CASSHRAGSGNTIYF.

This sequence joins TRBV25-1 and TRBJ2-7, with TRBD2 matching 9 bases. Trimming removed 9 bases from V and 2 bases from J; junction bases left unmatched: 2. Per germline, CDR1 MGHDK and CDR2 SYGVNS. The CDR3 runs to 12 residues. In DNA form, the CDR3 reads TGTGCCAGTGGCGGGAGGGCCTACGAGCAGTACTTC. Translated: CASGGRAYEQYF.

This clonotype has only a few counts. V gene TRBV12-3 or TRBV12-4 combines with J gene TRBJ1-5; D unresolved. V lost 2 bases, J lost 4 bases, and 15 bases lay in between. The CDR3 length is 16 residues. The CDR3 DNA follows: TGTGCCAGCAGTTTACTGGGCAGATTAGAAAATCAGCCCCAGCATTTT. Residues: CASSLLGRLENQPQHF.

This clonotype was seen only a few times. This chain joins TRBV7-2 and TRBJ1-6, with TRBD1 identical over 7 bases. The V segment lost 8 bases and the J segment 3 bases; nucleotides outside the gene matches: 7. The CDR3 loop spans 15 amino acids. Germline CDR1 reads SGHTA; CDR2 reads FQGNSA. The CDR3 region is CASVRGTVYNSPLHF. DNA of the CDR3: TGTGCCAGCGTACGCGGGACAGTCTATAATTCACCCCTCCACTTT.

The gene calls are TRBV20-1 and TRBJ2-4; D gene unclear. CDR3 length: 14 residues. Germline CDR1 DFQATT, CDR2 SNEGSKA (reference sequence). V dropped 6 bases and J dropped 0 bases, with 12 bases sitting between them. The CDR3 loop is CSAEQVVAKNIQYF. CDR3 nucleotide sequence: TGCAGTGCCGAACAAGTGGTAGCCAAAAACATTCAGTACTTC.

The gene calls are TRBV2 and TRBJ2-7; D may be TRBD1 (6 bases). CDR1 is SNHLY, CDR2 FYNNEI, per germline. The CDR3 contains 13 residues. Trimming pared 7 bases from V and 5 bases from J, leaving 15 bases between. CDR3 residues: CASIQGRGDEQYF. The CDR3 DNA follows: TGTGCCAGCATACAGGGCCGAGGCGACGAGCAGTACTTC.

With regard to this clonotype: This may be a read error, as it is one base from a much larger clone. This chain links TRBV9 with TRBJ1-5; TRBD1 agrees at 10 bases. The V gene end was trimmed by 4 bases and the J gene end by 4 bases; junction bases not matched to a gene: 5. Per germline, CDR1 SGDLS and CDR2 YYNGEE. The CDR3 has 15 residues. The CDR3 spells CASSCGQGENQPQHF. CDR3 nucleotides: TGTGCCAGCAGCTGCGGACAGGGGGAAAATCAGCCCCAGCATTTT.

This chain links TRBV13 with TRBJ1-2; TRBD1 is a possible D gene (6 bases). V was trimmed by 3 bases and J by 4 bases, leaving 18 bases between them. This CDR3 has 16 residues. Germline loops: CDR1 PRHDT, CDR2 FYEKMQ (reference sequence). CDR3 loop: CASSFMGAASSYGYTF. The CDR3 nucleotides are TGTGCCAGCAGCTTTATGGGGGCAGCCTCGAGCTATGGCTACACCTTC.